The 10 T cell receptor beta chains reported below all come from one sample, sequenced in a study of shared clonotypes between healthy human individuals. Naive CD8 cells were CD45RO-negative, positively selected for CCR7, excluding terminally differentiated effector memory CD45RA+ cells. Assay: immunoSEQ multiplex PCR; the TCRdb copy retains only in-frame clones and omits some. Among roughly 2 million clones listed, approximately 95% were seen once. Input material: naive CD8+ T cells sorted from blood. The receptors stem from a man between 18 and 29 years old in good health.

As for this clone: The sample has other DNA sequences that encode this CDR3 too. V gene TRBV30 combines with J gene TRBJ1-1, with D uncertain. The CDR3 runs 13 residues. Germline lookup yields CDR1 GTSNPN and CDR2 SVGIG (reference sequence). Trimming removed 0 bases from V and 0 bases from J, with 5 bases in between. CDR3 nucleotide sequence: TGTGCCTGGAGTGTAGACCTGAACACTGAAGCTTTCTTT. Its protein is CAWSVDLNTEAFF.

This clone occurred a few times. V and J are TRBV27 and TRBJ2-7; 12 bases are a match to TRBD1. This CDR3 region has 16 residues. CDR1 and CDR2 (germline): MNHEY, SMNVEV (reference sequence). V gave up 6 bases and J gave up 3 bases; unmatched junction bases: 9. The chain's CDR3 is CASSTGTGGLGYEQYF. The CDR3, as DNA: TGTGCCAGCAGCACCGGGACAGGGGGCTTGGGCTACGAGCAGTACTTC.

Concerning this clone itself: The sample contains more than one DNA sequence encoding this CDR3. V gene TRBV27 combines with J gene TRBJ2-7, with D perhaps TRBD2 (6 bases). V lost 4 bases to trimming and J lost 4 bases, with 14 bases between them. In germline, CDR1 is MNHEY, CDR2 SMNVEV (reference sequence). The CDR3 runs to 14 residues. For the CDR3, the DNA is TGTGCCAGCAGTTGGACGGGGGTCCCGTACGAGCAGTACTTC. Translating it yields CASSWTGVPYEQYF.

The gene calls are TRBV30 and TRBJ2-1; D might be TRBD1 (6 bases). CDR3 length: 12 amino acids. Germline V CDR1 and CDR2: GTSNPN, SVGIG (reference sequence). V was trimmed by 1 base and J by 13 bases, leaving 14 bases between them. The DNA of the CDR3 is TGTGCCTGGAGTGATCTTCAGGGGATACAGTTCTTC. This sequence encodes CAWSDLQGIQFF.

The rearrangement joins TRBV27 to TRBJ2-1; D is unclear. The CDR3 has 14 amino acids. From germline, CDR1 is MNHEY and CDR2 SMNVEV (reference sequence). V was trimmed by 4 bases and J by 2 bases, leaving 9 bases between them. The CDR3 loop is CASSSQDAYNEQFF. The CDR3 DNA follows: TGTGCCAGCAGTTCCCAGGACGCCTACAATGAGCAGTTCTTC.

The chain joins TRBV7-9 to TRBJ2-7; 8 bases agree with TRBD1. This CDR3 comprises 14 residues. The germline gives CDR1 SEHNR, CDR2 FQNEAQ (reference sequence). The J segment lost 4 bases and the V segment lost 2 bases, leaving 4 bases of the junction unmatched. The DNA of the CDR3 is TGTGCCAGCAGCTTACCAGGGGGCTTTTACGAGCAGTACTTC. It translates to CASSLPGGFYEQYF.

CDR3 region: CASSLNAGEGLRYEQYF. The CDR3 nucleotides read TGTGCCAGCAGTTTGAACGCGGGGGAAGGCCTACGCTACGAGCAGTACTTC. The rearrangement links TRBV27 to TRBJ2-7, with 7 bases that match TRBD2. This CDR3 is 17 amino acids long. The V and J ends lost 3 bases and 3 bases, in that order; junction bases with no gene match: 14. Germline-derived CDR1 and CDR2 are MNHEY and SMNVEV (reference sequence).

CDR3 region: CASSQESGTVYSNQPQHF. The CDR3 DNA sequence: TGCGCCAGCAGCCAAGAATCGGGTACCGTCTATAGCAATCAGCCCCAGCATTTT. The chain recombines TRBV4-1 with TRBJ1-5, with D uncertain. Trimming removed 0 bases at V and 0 bases at J, with 15 bases between. The CDR3 contains 18 residues. Germline CDR1 and CDR2: MGHRA and YSYEKL.

The rearrangement joins TRBV4-2 to TRBJ2-7; D possibly corresponds to TRBD1 (6 bases). V lost 0 bases and J 0 bases, leaving 15 bases between the germline ends. The CDR3 is 17 residues long. In germline, CDR1 is LGHNA, CDR2 YNFKEQ. The CDR3 here is CASSQEYSRGFSYEQYF. The CDR3 bases are TGTGCCAGCAGCCAAGAATATTCCAGGGGCTTCTCCTACGAGCAGTACTTC.

The chain combines TRBV7-9 with TRBJ1-5, with unresolved D. CDR3 length equals 12 residues. V dropped 5 bases and J dropped 5 bases, with 7 bases sitting between them. The germline V gene encodes CDR1 SEHNR and CDR2 FQNEAQ (reference sequence). CDR3 region: CASSPIDQPQHF. In nucleotides, the CDR3 is TGTGCCAGCAGCCCCATTGATCAGCCCCAGCATTTT.